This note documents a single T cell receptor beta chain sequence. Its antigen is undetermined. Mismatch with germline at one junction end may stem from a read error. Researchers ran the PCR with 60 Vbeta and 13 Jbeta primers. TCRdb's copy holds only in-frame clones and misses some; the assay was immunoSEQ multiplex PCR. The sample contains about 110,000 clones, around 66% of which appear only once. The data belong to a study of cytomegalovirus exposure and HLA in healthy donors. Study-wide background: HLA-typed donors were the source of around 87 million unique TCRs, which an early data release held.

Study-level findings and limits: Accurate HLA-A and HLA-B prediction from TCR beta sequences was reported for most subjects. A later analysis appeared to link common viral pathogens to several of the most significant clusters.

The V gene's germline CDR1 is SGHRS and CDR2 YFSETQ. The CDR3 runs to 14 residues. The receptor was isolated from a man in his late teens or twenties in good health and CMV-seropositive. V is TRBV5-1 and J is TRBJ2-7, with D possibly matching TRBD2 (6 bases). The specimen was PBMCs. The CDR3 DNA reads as TGCGCTAGCAGCCCGCCGGGAGAAGCCTACGAGCAGTACTTC. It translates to CASSPPGEAYEQYF.